What follows are 32 T cell receptor beta chains derived from one specimen sequenced in a study of shared clonotypes between healthy human individuals. The data were produced by immunoSEQ multiplex PCR, yet TCRdb's version contains in-frame clones alone and is incomplete. The table lists about 2.3 million clones, about 90% of them singletons. Sequenced input: naive CD4+ T cells from PBMCs. Subset indicated: CD45RA+ positively selected. The receptors here all came from a man between 18 and 35 years old in good health. Some clones in this sample may be carry-over from other donors' samples.

The chain couples TRBV15 to TRBJ2-7; D remains unclear. V was pared by 0 bases and J by 2 bases, with 11 bases between. CDR3 length: 15 amino acids. Per germline, CDR1 LNHNV and CDR2 YYDKDF (reference sequence). The CDR3 region has the DNA TGTGCCACCAGCAGAGAGGCAGGCCAAACCTACGAGCAGTACTTC. Translation: CATSREAGQTYEQYF.

The chain couples TRBV19 to TRBJ1-2; 8 bases are a match to TRBD1. V lost 5 bases and J lost 6; bases outside the gene matches: 5. Germline CDR1 and CDR2: LNHDA and SQIVND (reference sequence). The CDR3 totals 13 residues. CDR3 residues: CASSPDRGHGYTF. The CDR3 bases are TGTGCCAGTAGTCCCGACAGGGGCCATGGCTACACCTTC.

The CDR3, as DNA: TGTGCCAGCAGCTTATACTTCGCGGCGGGAGGGCGTAGCAACAATGAGCAGTTCTTC. Translated: CASSLYFAAGGRSNNEQFF. The V call is TRBV11-2, the J call TRBJ2-1; 9 bases line up with TRBD2. Germline assignment: CDR1 SGHAT and CDR2 FQNNGV. The CDR3 contains 19 residues. V gave up 2 bases and J gave up 5 bases; unmatched junction bases: 16.

The V and J genes are TRBV7-5 and TRBJ2-5; TRBD2, the D gene given by the table, was not confirmed from the DNA. TRBV7-5 corresponds to a pseudogene. The CDR3 is made up of 13 amino acids. CDR3 DNA: TGTGCTACCCAGATTAGCGGGGCGGAGACCCAGTACTTC. Protein sequence: CATQISGAETQYF.

This clone was seen once. The CDR3 DNA sequence: TGTGCCTGGAGCCTGACAGTCTCTGGAAACACCATATATTTT. It encodes CAWSLTVSGNTIYF. The J gene is TRBJ1-3, the V gene TRBV30, with D maybe TRBD1 (5 bases). V lost 3 bases and J 0 bases, leaving 9 bases between the germline ends. CDR3 length equals 14 residues. Germline V gene data show CDR1 as GTSNPN and CDR2 as SVGIG (reference sequence).

The chain is built from TRBV29-1 and TRBJ1-1; 7 bases match TRBD1. The CDR3 consists of 11 residues. Germline V gene lookup returns CDR1 SQVTM and CDR2 ANQGSEA. Losses at the gene ends were 7 bases for V and 8 bases for J; bases not matched to a gene: 7. CDR3 loop: CSALRQGEAFF. CDR3 bases: TGCAGCGCCCTCAGACAGGGCGAAGCTTTCTTT. The full variable domain, completed using reference TRBV29-1 and TRBJ1-1, is SAVISQKPSRDICQRGTSLTIQCQVDSQVTMMFWYRQQPGQSLTLIATANQGSEATYESGFVIDKFPISRPNLTFSTLTVSNMSPEDSSIYLCSALRQGEAFFGQGTRLTVV.

This clone was seen just once. This CDR3 is CASSFDASGNTIYF. CDR3 DNA: TGCGCCAGCAGCTTTGATGCCTCTGGAAACACCATATATTTT. The genes are TRBV5-1 and TRBJ1-3; D gene ambiguous. Trimming took off 2 bases at V and 0 bases at J, with 6 bases between the two ends. The CDR3 runs to 14 residues. Germline V gene sequence: CDR1 SGHRS, CDR2 YFSETQ.

This sequence joins TRBV2 and TRBJ2-1; tentative D call: TRBD2 (7 bases). V lost 11 bases and J 9 bases, leaving 20 bases between the germline ends. The V gene's germline CDR1 is SNHLY and CDR2 FYNNEI. This CDR3 has 13 residues. CDR3 DNA sequence: TGTGCCTCTTTGGCGGGGGCCGGGGGTGAGCAGTTCTTC. Translation gives CASLAGAGGEQFF.

The rearrangement uses TRBV18 and TRBJ2-1; possibly TRBD1 for D (6 bases). CDR3 length: 18 amino acids. The ends were cut back, 3 bases at V and 7 bases at J, with 25 bases in the middle. Germline CDR1 and CDR2: KGHSH and LQKENI. This CDR3 reads CASSPTMMDWQGWNEQFF. The CDR3 DNA reads TGTGCCAGCTCACCTACCATGATGGATTGGCAGGGGTGGAATGAGCAGTTCTTC.

V usage is TRBV5-1 and J usage is TRBJ1-2; D unclear. Trimming stripped 0 bases from V and 6 bases from J, with 12 bases between. The germline gives CDR1 SGHRS, CDR2 YFSETQ. The CDR3 extends over 14 amino acids. The CDR3 sequence: CASSLAFRGDGYTF. CDR3 in DNA: TGCGCCAGCAGCTTGGCTTTCCGTGGAGATGGCTACACCTTC.

This chain links TRBV6-1 with TRBJ1-4; no firm D call. The V and J ends lost 2 bases and 5 bases respectively, with 12 bases between them. CDR1 MNHNS and CDR2 SASEGT come from the germline V gene. This CDR3 is 15 amino acids long. The CDR3 DNA reads TGTGCCAGCAGTGAAATCAGAACAGCGAATGAAAAACTGTTTTTT. It yields the protein CASSEIRTANEKLFF.

The chain couples TRBV5-1 to TRBJ1-4; a possible D gene is TRBD1 (6 bases). CDR3 length equals 18 residues. V was cut by 4 bases and J by 4 bases, with 23 bases left in between. The germline V gene encodes CDR1 SGHRS and CDR2 YFSETQ. CDR3 loop: CASSLLGLGAGYNEKLFF. The DNA of the CDR3 is TGCGCCAGCAGCCTACTCGGGCTGGGGGCCGGATATAATGAAAAACTGTTTTTT.

The V gene is TRBV10-3, the J gene TRBJ1-2; D gene uncertain. Trimming shortened V by 4 bases and J by 2 bases, and 14 bases separated the two germline ends. CDR1 is ENHRY and CDR2 is SYGVKD in the germline V gene. The CDR3 consists of 15 residues. The CDR3 nucleotides read TGTGCCATCAGTGGGTCGGGAGCGCCCAACTATGGCTACACCTTC. Encoded protein: CAISGSGAPNYGYTF.

This clone was counted only a few times. The chain carries TRBV30 and TRBJ1-3; no clear D. Trimming shortened V by 3 bases and J by 6 bases, and 9 bases separated the two germline ends. Germline CDR1 GTSNPN, CDR2 SVGIG (reference sequence). The CDR3 runs to 12 residues. Here the CDR3 DNA reads TGTGCCTGGAGCCCCATTCAAAACACCATATATTTT. This translates into CAWSPIQNTIYF.

CDR3 coding DNA: TGTGCCAGCAGCTTACGGGCAGGGGGCCGCTCTGGGGCCAACGTCCTGACTTTC. Translating gives CASSLRAGGRSGANVLTF. V gene TRBV7-9 combines with J gene TRBJ2-6, with 8 bases identical to TRBD1. V lost 2 bases to trimming and J lost 0 bases; unmatched junction nucleotides: 6. There are 18 residues in the CDR3. The germline gives CDR1 SEHNR, CDR2 FQNEAQ (reference sequence).

J is TRBJ1-1 and V is TRBV27, with TRBD1 as a possible D gene (5 bases). Germline V CDR1 and CDR2: MNHEY, SMNVEV (reference sequence). The CDR3 totals 15 residues. Trimming cost V 0 bases and J 1 base, with 9 bases left between them. This chain's CDR3 is CASSLSWGENTEAFF. The CDR3 bases are TGTGCCAGCAGTTTATCATGGGGGGAGAACACTGAAGCTTTCTTT.

The chain has TRBV6-5 and TRBJ1-3; D is undetermined. Trimming cost V 0 bases and J 4 bases, with 10 bases left between them. Germline loops: CDR1 MNHEY, CDR2 SVGAGI. This CDR3 has 15 residues. CDR3 sequence (DNA): TGTGCCAGCAGTTACTCGGGAGTAACCGGAAACACCATATATTTT. As protein: CASSYSGVTGNTIYF.

This clone has just one count. In the same sample, other DNA sequences code for this CDR3. The chain employs TRBV7-9 and TRBJ2-1, with 8 bases identical to TRBD2. Germline CDR1 SEHNR, CDR2 FQNEAQ (reference sequence). Trimming cost V 6 bases and J 3 bases; bases outside gene matches: 7. The length of the CDR3 is 15 residues. The DNA of the CDR3 is TGTGCCAGCAGTTTAACGGGACTAGGCTACAATGAGCAGTTCTTC. Translation: CASSLTGLGYNEQFF.

The V gene is TRBV25-1, the J gene TRBJ1-5; TRBD1 might be the D (6 bases). The CDR3 runs 16 residues. CDR1 and CDR2 (germline): MGHDK, SYGVNS. V was trimmed by 1 base and J by 4 bases, leaving 14 bases between them. This CDR3 is CASSESGGPRNQPQHF. CDR3 nucleotide sequence: TGTGCCAGCAGTGAATCGGGGGGGCCTCGAAATCAGCCCCAGCATTTT.

The chain joins TRBV21-1 to TRBJ1-5; whether TRBD1, the table's D call, matches the DNA was not checked. TRBV21-1 represents a pseudogene. There are 14 residues in the CDR3. The CDR3 DNA follows: TGTGCCAGCTCAGAGGGGACAGGGGATCAGCCCCAGCATTTT. Translation: CASSEGTGDQPQHF.

The J gene is TRBJ2-2, the V gene TRBV5-1; no clear D gene. The CDR3 is made up of 13 amino acids. V was pared by 6 bases and J by 0 bases, with 6 bases between. Germline V CDR1 and CDR2: SGHRS, YFSETQ. The CDR3 nucleotides are TGCGCCAGCACTCGGTCGAACACCGGGGAGCTGTTTTTT. Translation gives CASTRSNTGELFF.

The gene calls are TRBV5-1 and TRBJ1-1; 10 bases agree with TRBD1. The CDR3 loop spans 15 amino acids. V lost 3 bases to trimming and J lost 1 base; unmatched junction nucleotides: 3. Germline V gives CDR1 SGHRS, CDR2 YFSETQ. CDR3 DNA sequence: TGCGCCAGCAGCTCGCGGGACAGGGGGAACACTGAAGCTTTCTTT. Residues: CASSSRDRGNTEAFF.

As for this clone: Additional DNA sequences in this sample encode the identical CDR3. The genes are TRBV5-6 and TRBJ2-1; D ambiguous. This CDR3 comprises 11 residues. Looked up from germline, CDR1 is SGHDT and CDR2 is YYEEEE. Deletions cut 0 bases from V and 6 bases from J, with 1 base between. CDR3 residues: CASSLANEQFF. DNA of the CDR3: TGTGCCAGCAGCTTGGCCAATGAGCAGTTCTTC.

The chain has TRBV7-9 and TRBJ2-3; 13 nucleotides match TRBD2. The germline V gene has CDR1 SEHNR and CDR2 FQNEAQ (reference sequence). The CDR3 contains 15 residues. V shed 6 bases, J shed 8 bases, and the junction held 8 bases outside the gene matches. The CDR3 region is CASRPGLAGVFTQYF. The CDR3 DNA reads as TGTGCCAGCAGACCCGGACTAGCGGGAGTGTTTACGCAGTATTTT.

As concerns this clone: The sample carries other DNA sequences with the same CDR3. This chain connects TRBV6-1 to TRBJ2-5; TRBD1 might be the D (5 bases). V lost 4 bases to trimming and J lost 2 bases, with 8 bases between them. The CDR3 loop spans 13 amino acids. Germline CDR1 MNHNS, CDR2 SASEGT. The CDR3 reads CASSGQIQETQYF. The CDR3 region has the DNA TGTGCCAGCAGTGGACAGATTCAAGAGACCCAGTACTTC.

The V and J genes are TRBV19 and TRBJ1-5; a possible D gene is TRBD1 (5 bases). CDR3 length: 13 residues. From germline, CDR1 is LNHDA and CDR2 SQIVND (reference sequence). Trimming stripped 8 bases from V and 8 bases from J, with 16 bases between. The CDR3 DNA reads TGTGCCAGTTCACCCGGGGGTTTGGAGCCCCAGCATTTT. Translation: CASSPGGLEPQHF.

This clone was counted once. Other DNA sequences from this sample encode an identical CDR3 as well. This chain joins TRBV5-1 and TRBJ1-1; D is perhaps TRBD1 (5 bases). V was cut by 0 bases and J by 3 bases, with 12 bases left in between. This CDR3 has 15 residues. CDR1 is SGHRS and CDR2 is YFSETQ in the germline V gene. This CDR3 reads CASSLVGGGDTEAFF. The CDR3 bases are TGCGCCAGCAGCTTGGTCGGGGGAGGTGACACTGAAGCTTTCTTT.

The chain links TRBV18 to TRBJ2-7, with TRBD2 identical over 7 bases. CDR3 length: 14 residues. V lost 5 bases to trimming and J lost 5 bases; unmatched junction nucleotides: 9. Germline loops: CDR1 KGHSH, CDR2 LQKENI. Here the CDR3 reads CASSTRERYDEQYF. CDR3 DNA sequence: TGTGCCAGCTCAACGCGGGAGAGGTATGACGAGCAGTACTTC.

The chain joins TRBV18 to TRBJ2-2, with TRBD2 matching over 11 bases. This CDR3 is built from 18 residues. V gave up 1 base and J gave up 4 bases; unmatched junction bases: 8. The germline V gene has CDR1 KGHSH and CDR2 LQKENI. DNA of the CDR3: TGTGCCAGCTCACCACTACCGGGACTAGCGGACCTCACCGGGGAGCTGTTTTTT. Residues: CASSPLPGLADLTGELFF.

V usage is TRBV5-1 and J usage is TRBJ1-1; D call uncertain. Looked up from germline, CDR1 is SGHRS and CDR2 is YFSETQ. The germline V and J ends were trimmed by 3 bases and 0 bases, with 9 bases remaining between them. The CDR3 length is 14 residues. The CDR3 spells CASSSLSMNTEAFF. The CDR3 coding sequence is TGCGCCAGCAGCTCCCTCAGCATGAACACTGAAGCTTTCTTT.

This chain's CDR3 is CASRAVGDSSSDEAFF. CDR3 nucleotide sequence: TGTGCCAGTAGAGCGGTAGGCGACTCCTCTTCAGATGAAGCTTTCTTT. V usage is TRBV19 and J usage is TRBJ1-1; no clear D. V lost 6 bases and J lost 7, with 24 bases in between. The CDR3 runs 16 residues. The germline CDR1 and CDR2 sequences are LNHDA and SQIVND (reference sequence).

As for this clone: Distinct nucleotide sequences in the sample also encode this CDR3. V usage is TRBV5-4 and J usage is TRBJ2-7; 8 positions agree with TRBD1. The V segment lost 4 bases and the J segment 6 bases; nucleotides outside the gene matches: 3. Germline-derived CDR1 and CDR2 are SGHNT and YYREEE (reference sequence). The CDR3 sequence is 12 residues long. The CDR3 DNA is TGTGCCAGCAGCCAGACAGGGGTCGAGCAGTACTTC. Its protein is CASSQTGVEQYF.